These T cell receptor beta chains were read from a single sample in a study of blood T cell repertoires in COVID-19. The data were produced by immunoSEQ multiplex PCR, yet TCRdb's version contains in-frame clones alone and is incomplete. The table has some 150,000 clones, just under 90% seen once. Sequencing was performed on peripheral blood. These receptors were obtained from a woman aged 35 to 49 with acute or convalescent COVID-19. Each CDR3 is given with its conserved first and last residue. The D gene is left open where the match is weak. The listing skips clone size in some rows; elsewhere it reads once, few, many or a size class.

D | J | V | size | CDR3 | DNA
TRBD1 | TRBJ1-4 | TRBV3-1/TRBV3-2 | - | CASSQGDRGSKKLFF | TGTGCCAGCAGCCAAGGGGACAGGGGTTCGAAAAAACTGTTTTTT
TRBD2 | TRBJ2-3 | TRBV2 | - | CASSPLAGATDTQYF | TGTGCCAGCAGCCCACTAGCGGGGGCCACAGATACGCAGTATTTT
TRBD2 | TRBJ2-1 | TRBV19 | - | CASTVSWASGRNLSSYNEQFF | TGTGCCAGTACCGTATCCTGGGCTAGCGGGAGAAACCTAAGCTCCTACAATGAGCAGTTCTTC
TRBD1 | TRBJ1-2 | TRBV3-1/TRBV3-2 | - | CASSRTGDGYTF | TGTGCCAGCAGCCGGACAGGGGATGGCTACACCTTC
- | TRBJ2-4 | TRBV7-3 | - | CASSLNPPQGGRNIQYF | TGTGCCAGCAGCTTAAATCCCCCTCAGGGGGGCAGAAACATTCAGTACTTC
TRBD2 | TRBJ2-7 | TRBV6-6 | - | CASSYGGGSYEQYF | TGTGCCAGCAGTTACGGGGGGGGCTCCTACGAGCAGTACTTC
TRBD1 | TRBJ1-5 | TRBV15 | - | CATSRGFPDRGNQPQHF | TGTGCCACCAGCAGAGGTTTCCCAGACAGGGGCAATCAGCCCCAGCATTTT
TRBD2 | TRBJ2-2 | TRBV5-4 | - | CASSSAGGRSTGELFF | TGTGCCAGCAGCTCAGCGGGAGGGCGGAGCACCGGGGAGCTGTTTTTT
- | TRBJ1-5 | TRBV10-3 | - | CAISEGGDNQPQHF | TGTGCCATCAGTGAGGGAGGGGACAATCAGCCCCAGCATTTT
- | TRBJ1-6 | TRBV19 | few | CASSFREPNSPLHF | TGTGCCAGTAGTTTCAGGGAACCTAATTCACCCCTCCACTTT
TRBD1 | TRBJ1-1 | TRBV6-2/TRBV6-3 | - | CASSFTSTGATGAFF | TGTGCCAGCAGTTTCACCTCGACAGGGGCAACGGGAGCTTTCTTT
TRBD1 | TRBJ1-4 | TRBV30 | - | CAWSVWGQDLLF | TGTGCCTGGAGTGTCTGGGGACAGGACTTACTCTTT
- | TRBJ1-2 | TRBV27 | few | CASSLRPGYGYTF | TGTGCCAGCAGTTTGAGACCGGGATATGGCTACACCTTC
- | TRBJ2-7 | TRBV19 | once | CASSNDRRIPYEQYF | TGTGCCAGTAGTAATGACAGACGAATACCCTACGAGCAGTACTTC
TRBD1 | TRBJ1-1 | TRBV11-3 | - | CASSSDRDTEAFF | TGTGCCAGCAGCTCAGACAGGGATACTGAAGCTTTCTTT
- | TRBJ1-1 | TRBV7-9 | - | CASSSRGLSAFF | TGTGCCAGCAGCTCCCGGGGATTGTCGGCTTTCTTT
- | TRBJ1-6 | TRBV14 | few | CASSQDLGRNNSPLHF | TGTGCCAGCAGCCAAGATTTGGGCAGAAATAATTCACCCCTCCACTTT
TRBD2 | TRBJ2-7 | TRBV5-5 | - | CASSLVASGAYEQYF | TGTGCCAGCAGCTTGGTGGCTAGCGGAGCCTACGAGCAGTACTTC
- | TRBJ1-1 | TRBV6-2/TRBV6-3 | - | CASSYFTGTEAFF | TGTGCCAGCAGTTACTTTACAGGAACTGAAGCTTTCTTT
- | TRBJ2-3 | TRBV7-2 | once | CASSARSLRAQYF | TGTGCCAGCAGCGCCCGCTCCCTTAGAGCGCAGTATTTT
- | TRBJ1-6 | TRBV19 | - | CASLQGIGSPLHF | TGTGCCAGCTTACAGGGAATCGGATCACCCCTCCACTTT
- | TRBJ1-1 | TRBV7-9 | - | CASSLLATGSDTEAFF | TGTGCCAGCAGCTTGCTGGCTACAGGGTCCGACACTGAAGCTTTCTTT
TRBD1 | TRBJ1-3 | TRBV2 | - | CASSVLGTGSGNTIYF | TGTGCCAGCAGTGTCCTTGGGACAGGATCTGGAAACACCATATATTTT
- | TRBJ1-2 | TRBV7-9 | - | CASSLPTQGKITYTF | TGTGCCAGCAGCTTACCCACGCAGGGGAAAATCACCTACACCTTC
- | TRBJ1-1 | TRBV3-1/TRBV3-2 | - | CASSQVFHGEAFF | TGTGCCAGCAGCCAAGTCTTCCACGGTGAAGCTTTCTTT
- | TRBJ1-1 | TRBV12-5 | - | CASGHRENTEAFF | TGTGCTAGTGGCCACAGGGAGAACACTGAAGCTTTCTTT
- | TRBJ2-7 | TRBV10-1 | - | CASPESQSYEQYF | TGCGCCAGCCCTGAGTCCCAATCCTACGAGCAGTACTTC
- | TRBJ2-5 | TRBV4-3 | - | CASSQDWHREETQYF | TGCGCCAGCAGCCAAGATTGGCACAGGGAAGAGACCCAGTACTTC
TRBD2 | TRBJ2-1 | TRBV27 | - | CASSFQGTSGSWEQFF | TGTGCCAGCAGTTTTCAGGGGACTAGCGGGAGTTGGGAGCAGTTCTTC
- | TRBJ1-2 | TRBV6-1 | few | CASSEWGEKSYTF | TGTGCCAGCAGTGAATGGGGGGAGAAGAGCTACACCTTC
TRBD1 | TRBJ2-2 | TRBV4-2 | few | CASSSQGPHFWNTGELFF | TGTGCCAGCAGCTCACAGGGGCCCCACTTTTGGAACACCGGGGAGCTGTTTTTT
TRBD1 | TRBJ1-1 | TRBV19 | - | CASSMGQANTEAFF | TGTGCCAGTAGTATGGGACAGGCGAACACTGAAGCTTTCTTT
- | TRBJ1-1 | TRBV2 | - | CASSAGQLEAFF | TGTGCCAGCAGCGCCGGACAGCTTGAAGCTTTCTTT
TRBD2 | TRBJ2-2 | TRBV11-3 | - | CASSSRGGPNTGELFF | TGTGCCAGCAGCTCCCGGGGAGGGCCGAACACCGGGGAGCTGTTTTTT
- | TRBJ1-1 | TRBV28 | - | CASSLPKRTEAFF | TGTGCCAGCAGTTTACCCAAGAGGACTGAAGCTTTCTTT
TRBD1 | TRBJ2-7 | TRBV19 | - | CASSGQARGEQYF | TGTGCCAGTAGTGGACAGGCCAGAGGTGAGCAGTACTTC
- | TRBJ1-2 | TRBV5-6 | once | CASSPDQRWDIIFYGYTF | TGTGCCAGCAGCCCCGACCAGCGATGGGACATAATCTTCTATGGCTACACCTTC
TRBD1 | TRBJ1-4 | TRBV19 | - | CASNLGTGANEKLFF | TGTGCCAGTAATCTGGGGACAGGGGCTAATGAAAAACTGTTTTTT
- | TRBJ1-6 | TRBV12-3/TRBV12-4 | once | CASRRAGDSPLHF | TGTGCCAGCAGGCGTGCCGGGGATTCACCCCTCCACTTT
- | TRBJ1-5 | TRBV6-2/TRBV6-3 | - | CASSVRENQPQHF | TGTGCCAGCAGTGTTCGGGAGAATCAGCCCCAGCATTTT
- | TRBJ1-1 | TRBV27 | - | CASSSQRGGNTEAFF | TGTGCCAGCAGTTCCCAAAGGGGCGGTAACACTGAAGCTTTCTTT
- | TRBJ2-1 | TRBV7-2 | once | CASSLTSFYNEQFF | TGTGCCAGCAGCTTAACTAGCTTTTACAATGAGCAGTTCTTC
TRBD2 | TRBJ2-7 | TRBV7-8 | - | CASSLTSGGVYEQYF | TGTGCCAGCAGCTTAACTAGCGGGGGGGTCTACGAGCAGTACTTC
- | TRBJ1-6 | TRBV12-3/TRBV12-4 | - | CASSLSNSPLHF | TGTGCCAGCAGTCTAAGTAATTCACCCCTCCACTTT
- | TRBJ2-5 | TRBV11-3 | - | CASSLGLGKRGRKVETQYF | TGTGCCAGCAGCTTAGGATTGGGTAAAAGGGGCAGAAAGGTAGAGACCCAGTACTTC
TRBD2 | TRBJ2-1 | TRBV5-1 | - | CASSRVGTSANEQFF | TGCGCCAGCAGCAGGGTCGGGACTAGCGCTAATGAGCAGTTCTTC
TRBD2 | TRBJ2-5 | TRBV27 | - | CASSQLAGVTETQYF | TGTGCCAGCAGCCAACTAGCGGGGGTCACAGAGACCCAGTACTTC
TRBD1 | TRBJ1-2 | TRBV7-8 | - | CASSATRGREYGYTF | TGTGCCAGCAGCGCAACCAGGGGGCGCGAGTATGGCTACACCTTC
TRBD2 | TRBJ2-3 | TRBV10-2 | - | CASNSGTGGTDTQYF | TGCGCCAGCAACAGCGGGACTGGAGGCACAGATACGCAGTATTTT
TRBD2 | TRBJ2-7 | TRBV6-6 | - | CASRNIAGGGEQYF | TGTGCCAGCAGGAATATAGCGGGAGGGGGCGAGCAGTACTTC
- | TRBJ1-3 | TRBV20-1 | - | CSASQRDSGNTIYF | TGCAGTGCTAGTCAGCGAGACTCTGGAAACACCATATATTTT
TRBD2 | TRBJ2-1 | TRBV9 | - | CASSVASGPYNEQFF | TGTGCCAGCAGCGTGGCTAGCGGTCCCTACAATGAGCAGTTCTTC
TRBD2 | TRBJ2-2 | TRBV6-4 | - | CASSPTSVMTGELFF | TGTGCCAGCAGCCCGACTAGCGTAATGACCGGGGAGCTGTTTTTT
TRBD2 | TRBJ2-5 | TRBV3-1/TRBV3-2 | - | CASSRLRSGGPETQYF | TGTGCCAGCAGCCGACTTAGGAGCGGGGGGCCGGAGACCCAGTACTTC
- | TRBJ1-5 | TRBV7-2 | - | CASSWASGDQPQHF | TGTGCCAGCAGCTGGGCTAGCGGGGATCAGCCCCAGCATTTT
- | TRBJ1-2 | TRBV15 | - | CATSFKGAADYGYTF | TGTGCCACCAGCTTTAAGGGAGCCGCTGACTATGGCTACACCTTC
- | TRBJ2-1 | TRBV5-5 | - | CASSFFVLEDSYNEQFF | TGTGCCAGCAGCTTTTTTGTACTAGAGGACAGTTACAATGAGCAGTTCTTC
TRBD1 | TRBJ1-6 | TRBV7-9 | - | CASTPQGDNSPLHF | TGTGCCAGCACACCACAGGGGGATAATTCACCCCTCCACTTT
- | TRBJ1-2 | TRBV29-1 | - | CSVYRDYGYTF | TGCAGCGTTTACAGGGACTATGGCTACACCTTC
- | TRBJ1-6 | TRBV19 | - | CATSGAGSSPLHF | TGTGCCACCTCAGGGGCTGGGAGTTCACCCCTCCACTTT